The subject of this entry is one T cell receptor (beta chain). Its antigen remains unidentified. V gave up 3 bases and J gave up 8 bases, with 16 bases separating them. The length of the CDR3 is 15 residues. Germline V gene lookup returns CDR1 KGHSH and CDR2 LQKENI. The method was immunoSEQ multiplex PCR; TCRdb's version includes in-frame clones alone and lacks a portion of them. The table records 65,000 to 95,000 clones, approximately 89% of them present only once. This sample is drawn from a study of OX40 agonist ivuxolimab in advanced cancers. In the study overall: The study enrolled dose-escalation patients with hepatocellular carcinoma, melanoma, renal cell or head and neck cancer. Three patients, one with hepatocellular carcinoma and two with cutaneous melanoma, achieved partial responses. Study-wide results and limits: The work left the antigen specificity of expanded peripheral T cells undetermined. CD4+ and CD8+ T cells in blood underwent clonal expansion by week 6 at 0.1 to 3.0 mg/kg.

The sequences come from CD4+ or CD8+ T cells sorted from blood, collected in a trial of the OX40 agonist ivuxolimab. The sequence was obtained from an adult with an advanced solid tumor such as melanoma, head and neck, liver or kidney cancer. The chain has TRBV18 and TRBJ1-4; D is unresolved. The DNA of the CDR3 is TGTGCCAGCTCACCCATAGCCGATTTAAAGGAAAAACTGTTTTTT. Its protein product is CASSPIADLKEKLFF.